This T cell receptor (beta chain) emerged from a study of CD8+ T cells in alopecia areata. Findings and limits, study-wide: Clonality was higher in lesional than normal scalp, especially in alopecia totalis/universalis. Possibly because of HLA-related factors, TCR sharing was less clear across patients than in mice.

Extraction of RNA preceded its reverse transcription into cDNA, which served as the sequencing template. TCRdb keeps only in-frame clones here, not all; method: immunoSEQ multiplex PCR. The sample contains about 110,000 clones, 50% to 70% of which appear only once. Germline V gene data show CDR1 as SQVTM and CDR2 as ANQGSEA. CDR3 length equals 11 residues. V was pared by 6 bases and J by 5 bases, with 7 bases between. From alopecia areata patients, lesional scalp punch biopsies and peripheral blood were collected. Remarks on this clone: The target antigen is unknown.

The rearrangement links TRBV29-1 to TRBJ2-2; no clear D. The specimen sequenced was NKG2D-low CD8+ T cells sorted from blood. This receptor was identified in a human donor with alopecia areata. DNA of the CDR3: TGCAGCGTCCTACAGACCGGGGAGCTGTTTTTT. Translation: CSVLQTGELFF.